This TCR beta chain derives from a study of cytomegalovirus exposure and HLA in healthy donors. The V and J ends lost 6 bases and 7 bases respectively, with 13 bases between them. The germline V gene has CDR1 SQVTM and CDR2 ANQGSEA. This CDR3 has 12 amino acids. Points from the study as a whole: Overall, approximately 150 TCR beta chains were annotated as cytomegalovirus-associated.

PCR used 60 Vbeta primers and 13 Jbeta primers. Method: immunoSEQ multiplex PCR; TCRdb's copy keeps in-frame clones and lacks some. Of 150,000 or so clones detected, approximately 70% appear once; the ten largest clones hold about 4.5%. Notes on this clone: Its specificity is unknown.

This TCR derives from a man between 18 and 29 years old in good health and CMV-seropositive. This sequence joins TRBV29-1 and TRBJ2-1; a possible D gene is TRBD1 (5 bases). Sequencing was carried out using PBMCs. The CDR3 DNA reads TGCAGCGTACTCCCGAAGGGGAATGAGCAGTTCTTC. This translates into CSVLPKGNEQFF.